These T cell receptor beta chains were read from a single sample in a study of CD8+CD57+ T cells in acquired aplastic anemia. Each CDR3 protein gets one entry after TCRdb re-called the reads with MiXCR. The repertoire has around 64,000 distinct CDR3 sequences, about 50% of them found once; the top ten carry 2% to 2.5%. Sequenced: sorted CD4+, CD8+, or CD8+CD57+ T cells (not recorded which) from PBMCs. All receptors derive from a human donor in good health, serving as a control. Both conserved end residues are part of each CDR3. D genes are given only for firm matches. The size field is filled for only some rows; it gives once, few, many or a size class.

J,V,size,D,CDR3,DNA
TRBJ1-6,TRBV20-1,-,-,CSAGGTFYNSPLHF,TGCAGTGCAGGCGGTACTTTCTATAATTCACCCCTCCACTTT
TRBJ2-7,TRBV6-1,many,-,CASSGDTTYEQYF,TGTGCCAGCAGTGGGGACACCACCTACGAGCAGTACTTC
TRBJ1-4,TRBV3-1,few,TRBD1,CASSHSSGQGARKLFF,TGTGCCAGCAGCCATTCATCTGGACAGGGGGCGCGAAAACTGTTTTTT
TRBJ2-5,TRBV19,-,TRBD1,CASSMGQGWETQYF,TGTGCCAGTAGTATGGGACAGGGGTGGGAGACCCAGTACTTC
TRBJ2-5,TRBV5-1,-,-,CASSLARKETQYF,TGCGCCAGCAGCTTGGCCCGGAAAGAGACCCAGTACTTC
TRBJ2-3,TRBV19,-,-,CASTNTRGDTDTQYF,TGTGCCAGCACAAATACCAGGGGGGACACAGATACGCAGTATTTT
TRBJ1-5,TRBV12-3/TRBV12-4,many,-,CASSLALGTNQPQHF,TGTGCCAGCAGTTTAGCGCTAGGGACCAATCAGCCCCAGCATTTT
TRBJ2-5,TRBV15,-,TRBD1,CATSRGAGTGGGETQYF,TGTGCCACCAGCAGAGGGGCCGGGACAGGGGGTGGGGAGACCCAGTACTTC
TRBJ1-6,TRBV10-1,-,TRBD1,CASSFTGGVGSPLHF,TGTGCCAGCAGCTTTACAGGGGGCGTAGGATCACCCCTCCACTTT
TRBJ2-3,TRBV6-1,many,-,CASRLGETDTQYF,TGTGCCAGCCGCTTAGGGGAGACAGATACGCAGTATTTT
TRBJ2-1,TRBV19,-,-,CASSIGGNEQFF,TGTGCCAGTAGTATCGGAGGGAATGAGCAGTTCTTC
TRBJ1-5,TRBV24-1,many,-,CATSESPGEGTNQPQHF,TGTGCCACCAGTGAATCTCCCGGGGAAGGGACCAATCAGCCCCAGCATTTT
TRBJ2-5,TRBV5-1,-,TRBD1,CASSSGQGIGQETQYF,TGCGCCAGCAGCTCGGGACAGGGTATTGGACAAGAGACCCAGTACTTC
TRBJ2-5,TRBV10-2,-,-,CASSEQGWQETQYF,TGCGCCAGCAGTGAGCAGGGGTGGCAAGAGACCCAGTACTTC
TRBJ2-7,TRBV7-2,once,-,CASSQTDYEQYF,TGTGCCAGCAGCCAGACCGACTACGAGCAGTACTTC
TRBJ2-1,TRBV19,many,TRBD2,CASSNGGRSYNEQFF,TGTGCCAGTAGTAATGGCGGGAGGAGTTACAATGAGCAGTTCTTC
TRBJ2-7,TRBV20-1,-,-,CSARDQADYEQYF,TGCAGTGCTAGAGATCAAGCGGACTACGAGCAGTACTTC
TRBJ2-3,TRBV5-4,many,TRBD1,CASSFPTGTSTDTQYF,TGTGCCAGCAGCTTCCCGACAGGGACCAGCACAGATACGCAGTATTTT
TRBJ1-1,TRBV5-1,many,-,CASSLVGANTEAFF,TGCGCCAGCAGCTTGGTGGGGGCGAACACTGAAGCTTTCTTT
TRBJ2-1,TRBV11-2,-,-,CASSFPTMKNEQFF,TGTGCCAGCAGCTTCCCCACTATGAAGAATGAGCAGTTCTTC
TRBJ1-2,TRBV24-1,few,-,CATSRDGFYTF,TGTGCCACCAGCCGTGACGGATTCTACACCTTC
TRBJ1-3,TRBV29-1,once,-,CSSFTSPGNTIYF,TGCAGCAGTTTTACGTCTCCGGGAAACACCATATATTTT
TRBJ1-1,TRBV19,medium-sized,-,CASRAPTLGNTEAFF,TGTGCCAGTAGGGCCCCGACTTTAGGGAACACTGAAGCTTTCTTT
TRBJ2-1,TRBV28,many,-,CASSPRNEQFF,TGTGCCAGCAGTCCCCGTAATGAGCAGTTCTTC
TRBJ1-2,TRBV15,-,TRBD1,CATSSGQDWGYTF,TGTGCCACCAGCTCAGGACAGGACTGGGGCTACACCTTC
TRBJ1-6,TRBV2,-,-,CASSGSGGRNSPLHF,TGTGCCAGCAGTGGGTCGGGGGGTCGTAATTCACCCCTCCACTTT
TRBJ2-7,TRBV7-3,-,-,CASSLTRENEQYF,TGTGCCAGCAGCTTAACGAGAGAGAACGAGCAGTACTTC
TRBJ2-7,TRBV29-1,-,TRBD1,CSVEVGDRGFHEQYF,TGCAGCGTTGAAGTAGGAGACAGGGGGTTCCACGAGCAGTACTTC
TRBJ2-5,TRBV24-1,-,TRBD2,CATSGQDGRAGETQYF,TGTGCCACCAGTGGTCAGGACGGGAGGGCCGGAGAGACCCAGTACTTC
TRBJ2-5,TRBV9,many,-,CASSGRGFEETQYF,TGTGCCAGCAGCGGCCGGGGATTCGAGGAGACCCAGTACTTC